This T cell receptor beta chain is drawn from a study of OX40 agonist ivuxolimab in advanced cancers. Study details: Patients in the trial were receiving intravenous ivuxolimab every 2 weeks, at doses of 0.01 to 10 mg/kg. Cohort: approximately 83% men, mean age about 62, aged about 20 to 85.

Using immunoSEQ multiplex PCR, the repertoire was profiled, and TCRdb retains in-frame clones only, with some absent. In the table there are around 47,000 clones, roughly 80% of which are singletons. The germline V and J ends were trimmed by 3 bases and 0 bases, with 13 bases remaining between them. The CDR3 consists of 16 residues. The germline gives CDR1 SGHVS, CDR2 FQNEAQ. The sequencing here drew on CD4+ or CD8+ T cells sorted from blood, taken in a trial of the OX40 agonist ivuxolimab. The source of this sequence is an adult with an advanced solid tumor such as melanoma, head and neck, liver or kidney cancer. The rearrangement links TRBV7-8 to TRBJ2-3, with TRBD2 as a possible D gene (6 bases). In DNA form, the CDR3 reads TGTGCCAGCAGCTTGGAGGGTTATTCTAGCACAGATACGCAGTATTTT. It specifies CASSLEGYSSTDTQYF.